The 19 T cell receptor beta chains listed next were all sequenced from one sample in a study of blood T cell repertoires in COVID-19. Assay: immunoSEQ multiplex PCR; the TCRdb copy retains only in-frame clones and omits some. The sample consists of fewer than 65,000 clones, around 80% of them appearing once. Sequenced: peripheral blood. The receptor set was obtained from a human donor in a cohort sampled during active COVID-19.

The chain is built from TRBV4-1 and TRBJ1-1, with D unresolved. This CDR3 comprises 18 residues. Germline-derived CDR1 and CDR2 are MGHRA and YSYEKL. V shed 0 bases and J shed 4 bases, with 21 bases lying between them. The DNA of the CDR3 is TGCGCCAGCAGCCAAGAGAGGAACCCGGATTGGATGAGCACTGAAGCTTTCTTT. Translation gives CASSQERNPDWMSTEAFF.

The chain is built from TRBV30 and TRBJ2-7, with D tentatively TRBD2 (6 bases). Germline V CDR1 and CDR2: GTSNPN, SVGIG (reference sequence). V was trimmed by 3 bases and J by 6 bases, leaving 18 bases between them. The CDR3 is 14 amino acids. The CDR3 nucleotides are TGTGCCTGGAGGTATGGAGGGGAGGTCATCGAGCAGTACTTC. The encoded protein is CAWRYGGEVIEQYF.

This clone appeared a few times. This chain connects TRBV30 to TRBJ2-7; 7 bases match TRBD1. In germline, CDR1 is GTSNPN, CDR2 SVGIG (reference sequence). This CDR3 has 13 amino acids. Trimming took 4 bases from V and 0 from J; bases not matched to a gene: 3. The CDR3 loop reads CAWKGAVSYEQYF. The CDR3 region has the DNA TGTGCCTGGAAGGGGGCAGTCTCCTACGAGCAGTACTTC.

The chain joins TRBV21-1 to TRBJ2-7; the table's D call of TRBD1 was not tested on the DNA. TRBV21-1 is labeled a pseudogene. The CDR3 is 15 amino acids. The chain's CDR3 is CASSILTGQIYEQYF. In DNA, the CDR3 is TGTGCCAGCAGCATTCTGACAGGGCAAATTTACGAGCAGTACTTC.

The gene calls are TRBV24-1 and TRBJ2-1; 12 bases align to TRBD2. V shed 0 bases and J 2 bases; nucleotides not matched to a gene: 1. This CDR3 is built from 17 residues. Germline V lookup: CDR1 KGHDR, CDR2 SFDVKD. In DNA, the CDR3 is TGTGCCACCAGTGATTTGTCTAGCGGGAGGGCCTACAATGAGCAGTTCTTC. Residues: CATSDLSSGRAYNEQFF.

The V and J genes are TRBV9 and TRBJ2-7; D may be TRBD1 (5 bases). The V end lost 4 bases, the J end lost 6 bases, and 14 bases lay between the germline ends. The CDR3 loop spans 13 amino acids. The germline V gene encodes CDR1 SGDLS and CDR2 YYNGEE. CDR3 sequence: CASSQTAYAEQYF. The CDR3 DNA follows: TGTGCCAGCAGCCAGACAGCGTACGCCGAGCAGTACTTC.

The chain uses TRBV7-8 and TRBJ2-7, with D unresolved. CDR1 is SGHVS, CDR2 FQNEAQ, per germline. Trimming took off 2 bases at V and 3 bases at J, with 11 bases between the two ends. The CDR3 has 14 amino acids. The CDR3 coding sequence is TGTGCCAGCAGCTTACTAAGTTCCTACTACGAGCAGTACTTC. This sequence encodes CASSLLSSYYEQYF.

This chain links TRBV7-2 with TRBJ1-6, with TRBD1 identical over 7 bases. Per germline, CDR1 SGHTA and CDR2 FQGNSA. The CDR3 totals 16 residues. V was pared by 7 bases and J by 0 bases, with 6 bases of the junction left unmatched. CDR3 in DNA: TGTGCCAGCACCCGGACAGGCAGCTCCTATAATTCACCCCTCCACTTT. Its protein product is CASTRTGSSYNSPLHF.

The V gene is TRBV29-1, the J gene TRBJ2-1; 16 bases are a match to TRBD2. CDR1 and CDR2 from the germline V gene are SQVTM and ANQGSEA. Trimming at V came to 3 bases and at J to 8 bases, leaving 10 bases not matched to a gene. There are 17 residues in the CDR3. CDR3 sequence (DNA): TGCAGCGTTGAGACTCCGGGACTAGCGGGAGGGCCCGATGAGCAGTTCTTC. Its translation: CSVETPGLAGGPDEQFF.

The V and J genes are TRBV4-2 and TRBJ2-3; no reliable D call. The germline gives CDR1 LGHNA, CDR2 YNFKEQ. The ends were cut back, 1 base at V and 9 bases at J, with 5 bases in the middle. This CDR3 has 11 residues. CDR3 amino acids: CASSQVGTQYF. The CDR3, as DNA: TGTGCCAGCAGCCAAGTGGGCACGCAGTATTTT.

This clone was detected only once. This chain uses TRBV19 with TRBJ2-7, with D tentatively TRBD2 (5 bases). The CDR3 contains 14 residues. Between the trimmed V and J ends, which lost 1 base and 6 bases, there was a span of 13 bases. Germline V CDR1 and CDR2: LNHDA, SQIVND (reference sequence). CDR3 in amino acids: CASSIAGETGEQYF. The CDR3 DNA sequence: TGTGCCAGTAGTATAGCCGGGGAAACTGGCGAGCAGTACTTC.

J is TRBJ2-7 and V is TRBV7-6; D may be TRBD1 (7 bases). The CDR3 spans 14 residues. The germline V and J ends were trimmed by 6 bases and 4 bases, with 16 bases remaining between them. Germline V gives CDR1 SGHVS, CDR2 FNYEAQ. The CDR3, as DNA: TGTGCCAGCAGTCTAGCGACAGGGCAGTACGAGCAGTACTTC. Its protein product is CASSLATGQYEQYF.

This chain joins TRBV5-8 and TRBJ2-5; D unclear. V was cut by 4 bases and J by 8 bases, with 6 bases left in between. There are 10 residues in the CDR3. The V gene's germline CDR1 is SGHTS and CDR2 YDEGEE. CDR3 sequence reads: CASSPGTQYF. For the CDR3, the DNA is TGTGCCAGCAGCCCCGGTACCCAGTACTTC.

This clone has more than one count but fewer than ten. The chain recombines TRBV19 with TRBJ1-5; D possibly corresponds to TRBD1 (6 bases). The CDR3 extends over 15 amino acids. The V and J ends lost 10 bases and 4 bases respectively, with 20 bases between them. From germline, CDR1 is LNHDA and CDR2 SQIVND (reference sequence). The CDR3 region is CATHGRGGFNQPQHF. CDR3 DNA sequence: TGTGCCACACATGGAAGGGGGGGGTTTAATCAGCCCCAGCATTTT.

This chain connects TRBV19 to TRBJ2-1, with 10 positions matching TRBD2. Looked up from germline, CDR1 is LNHDA and CDR2 is SQIVND (reference sequence). With V trimmed by 5 bases and J by 9 bases, 7 bases remained unmatched. This CDR3 is built from 14 residues. Written as DNA, the CDR3 is TGTGCCAGTAGTGGGACTAGCGCGACGGGTGAGCAGTTCTTC. This encodes CASSGTSATGEQFF. Together with reference TRBV19 and TRBJ2-1, the CDR3 gives the full variable domain: DGGITQSPKYLFRKEGQNVTLSCEQNLNHDAMYWYRQDPGQGLRLIYYSQIVNDFQKGDIAEGYSVSREKKESFPLTVTSAQKNPTAFYLCASSGTSATGEQFFGPGTRLTVL.

This chain links TRBV7-2 with TRBJ2-5; 10 bases align to TRBD2. V lost 5 bases and J lost 5; bases outside the gene matches: 8. The germline V gene encodes CDR1 SGHTA and CDR2 FQGNSA. This CDR3 has 15 residues. The CDR3 here is CASSITSGTWETQYF. DNA for the CDR3: TGTGCCAGCAGCATAACTAGCGGGACGTGGGAGACCCAGTACTTC.

The rearrangement uses TRBV28 and TRBJ2-7; possible D gene TRBD2, 5 bases. The CDR3 is 14 residues long. The V and J ends lost 5 bases and 6 bases respectively, with 17 bases between them. The V gene's germline CDR1 is MDHEN and CDR2 SYDVKM. CDR3 nucleotides: TGTGCCAGCAGTCGACCTAGCAACGTTGGCGAGCAGTACTTC. Translation gives CASSRPSNVGEQYF.

This clone was counted only a few times. The rearrangement links TRBV7-9 to TRBJ1-2; 9 nucleotides match TRBD1. Germline loops: CDR1 SEHNR, CDR2 FQNEAQ (reference sequence). The CDR3 runs 13 residues. The V gene end was trimmed by 4 bases and the J gene end by 8 bases; junction bases not matched to a gene: 5. The CDR3 is CASSSGQGGGYTF. The CDR3 nucleotides are TGTGCCAGCAGCTCGGGACAGGGTGGAGGCTACACCTTC.

The V gene is TRBV27, the J gene TRBJ2-5, with TRBD1 matching 7 bases. J was trimmed by 2 bases and V by 0 bases; bases with no gene match: 3. Looked up from germline, CDR1 is MNHEY and CDR2 is SMNVEV (reference sequence). This CDR3 comprises 15 residues. CDR3 nucleotide sequence: TGTGCCAGCAGTTTATCTACAGGGGCTCAAGAGACCCAGTACTTC. This encodes CASSLSTGAQETQYF.